The 32 T cell receptor beta chains presented below share a single source sample, sequenced in a study of cytomegalovirus exposure and HLA in healthy donors. Only in-frame clones appear in the TCRdb table, and some are missing; sequencing was by immunoSEQ multiplex PCR. The sample contains about 120,000 clones, 70% to 90% of which appear only once. What was sequenced was PBMCs. The receptors originated from a woman in her twenties or thirties in good health and CMV-seronegative.

In DNA, the CDR3 is TGTGCCAGCAGCTTAACTCCTAGCGGGGGGGGTCGGGAGACCCAGTACTTC. It is translated as CASSLTPSGGGRETQYF. This chain links TRBV7-2 with TRBJ2-5; TRBD2 matches 12 bases. The V segment lost 2 bases and the J segment 5 bases; nucleotides outside the gene matches: 9. This CDR3 contains 17 residues. The germline V gene has CDR1 SGHTA and CDR2 FQGNSA.

This clone was seen a handful of times. The V call is TRBV11-3, the J call TRBJ2-3; tentatively, D is TRBD1 (6 bases). The length of the CDR3 is 19 residues. V was cut by 5 bases and J by 7 bases, with 31 bases left in between. The germline gives CDR1 SGHNT, CDR2 YENEEA. The CDR3, as DNA: TGTGCCAGCAGCCCCATGGGATATTGGGGAAGACAGGATGCTTATACGCAGTATTTT. This codes for CASSPMGYWGRQDAYTQYF.

The J gene is TRBJ2-3, the V gene TRBV30; TRBD1 matches at 7 bases. Germline CDR1 reads GTSNPN; CDR2 reads SVGIG (reference sequence). The CDR3 covers 15 residues. V was pared by 1 base and J by 3 bases, with 7 bases of the junction left unmatched. CDR3 region: CAWSGRQGITDTQYF. The CDR3 DNA sequence: TGTGCCTGGAGTGGAAGACAGGGAATTACAGATACGCAGTATTTT.

The gene calls are TRBV19 and TRBJ1-5, with 8 bases aligning to TRBD1. V gave up 2 bases and J gave up 4 bases; unmatched junction bases: 1. The CDR3 length is 14 residues. Germline V gene data show CDR1 as LNHDA and CDR2 as SQIVND (reference sequence). This CDR3 is CASSIQGANQPQHF. CDR3 in DNA: TGTGCCAGTAGTATACAGGGGGCGAATCAGCCCCAGCATTTT.

The rearrangement uses TRBV6-1 and TRBJ2-3, with 10 bases fitting TRBD1. The CDR3 sequence is 16 residues long. V was clipped by 4 bases and J by 4 bases; unmatched bases: 8. Germline CDR1 reads MNHNS; CDR2 reads SASEGT. In DNA, the CDR3 is TGTGCCAGCAGTGCAAGCATGGGACAGGGGTCAGATACGCAGTATTTT. Its translation: CASSASMGQGSDTQYF.

This chain connects TRBV2 to TRBJ1-1; unclear D gene. V lost 8 bases and J 1 base, leaving 14 bases between the germline ends. CDR1 and CDR2 from the germline V gene are SNHLY and FYNNEI. The CDR3 runs 14 residues. CDR3 loop: CASLSRGQNTEAFF. CDR3 DNA: TGTGCCAGCCTTTCGAGAGGGCAGAACACTGAAGCTTTCTTT.

In DNA form, the CDR3 reads TGCAGCGTTGGAGGCGTTAACACTGAAGCTTTCTTT. As protein: CSVGGVNTEAFF. The chain is built from TRBV29-1 and TRBJ1-1; D gene ambiguous. Per the germline V gene, CDR1 is SQVTM and CDR2 is ANQGSEA. Trimming removed 4 bases from V and 2 bases from J, with 8 bases in between. The CDR3 is 12 residues long. Supplemented by reference TRBV29-1 and TRBJ1-1, the full variable domain reads SAVISQKPSRDICQRGTSLTIQCQVDSQVTMMFWYRQQPGQSLTLIATANQGSEATYESGFVIDKFPISRPNLTFSTLTVSNMSPEDSSIYLCSVGGVNTEAFFGQGTRLTVV.

The chain carries TRBV7-8 and TRBJ2-1; D might be TRBD2 (5 bases). Germline V gene sequence: CDR1 SGHVS, CDR2 FQNEAQ. Deletions cut 6 bases from V and 10 bases from J, with 16 bases between. The CDR3 is 13 residues long. For the CDR3, the DNA is TGTGCCAGCAGTTCTGACCTGCGCGGGGAGCAGTTCTTC. Amino acid sequence: CASSSDLRGEQFF.

The gene calls are TRBV9 and TRBJ2-3, with 9 bases aligning to TRBD1. The V and J ends lost 4 bases and 4 bases, in that order; junction bases with no gene match: 13. Germline loops: CDR1 SGDLS, CDR2 YYNGEE. This CDR3 comprises 17 residues. CDR3 DNA: TGTGCCAGCAGCCCCCTACCGGGACAGGGAGGCGCAGATACGCAGTATTTT. This encodes CASSPLPGQGGADTQYF.

This rearrangement joins TRBV2 to TRBJ1-3; TRBD1 might be the D (5 bases). The CDR3 spans 16 residues. Deletions cut 4 bases from V and 4 bases from J, with 17 bases between. Germline loops: CDR1 SNHLY, CDR2 FYNNEI. CDR3 DNA: TGTGCCAGCAGTGTGTCCCCACTGACAGCCGGAAACACCATATATTTT. It specifies CASSVSPLTAGNTIYF.

The genes are TRBV7-2 and TRBJ1-2; TRBD1 might be the D (6 bases). This CDR3 has 14 residues. The germline CDR1 and CDR2 sequences are SGHTA and FQGNSA. V was trimmed by 0 bases and J by 4 bases, leaving 9 bases between them. CDR3 residues: CASSLAGTRYGYTF. The CDR3 DNA follows: TGTGCCAGCAGCTTAGCCGGGACACGCTATGGCTACACCTTC.

J is TRBJ2-7 and V is TRBV5-1, with TRBD2 as a possible D gene (5 bases). Germline CDR1 reads SGHRS; CDR2 reads YFSETQ. CDR3 length: 14 amino acids. Trimming left V 4 bases short and J 2 bases short, with 13 bases between. CDR3 in DNA: TGCGCCAGCAGCCCCTTCACGGGAACCTACGAGCAGTACTTC. Translation: CASSPFTGTYEQYF.

The rearrangement joins TRBV9 to TRBJ2-7; TRBD1 might be the D (6 bases). The CDR3 length is 14 residues. CDR1 SGDLS and CDR2 YYNGEE come from the germline V gene. V lost 4 bases to trimming and J lost 3 bases, with 14 bases between them. CDR3 in amino acids: CASSFSGQDYEQYF. The CDR3 nucleotides are TGTGCCAGCAGCTTCTCGGGACAAGACTACGAGCAGTACTTC.

The chain uses TRBV28 and TRBJ1-5; 7 bases agree with TRBD1. This CDR3 contains 15 residues. Germline CDR1 reads MDHEN; CDR2 reads SYDVKM. Trimming at V came to 1 base and at J to 3 bases, leaving 3 bases not matched to a gene. In DNA, the CDR3 is TGTGCCAGCAGTTTATCAGGGGGTGACAATCAGCCCCAGCATTTT. Translated: CASSLSGGDNQPQHF.

The gene calls are TRBV5-1 and TRBJ2-2, with 8 positions matching TRBD2. The CDR3 spans 17 residues. J was trimmed by 7 bases and V by 0 bases; bases with no gene match: 11. Germline V gene data show CDR1 as SGHRS and CDR2 as YFSETQ. CDR3 bases: TGCGCCAGCAGCTTGGAGGGGCTAGCGGGTCGGAACGGGGAGCTGTTTTTT. The encoded protein is CASSLEGLAGRNGELFF.

This clone showed up just once. This chain uses TRBV15 with TRBJ2-1; 11 bases are a match to TRBD2. The CDR3 sequence is 17 residues long. V lost 0 bases, J lost 2 bases, and 3 bases stayed unmatched. Germline loops: CDR1 LNHNV, CDR2 YYDKDF (reference sequence). The CDR3: CATSRDLAGGTYNEQFF. For the CDR3, the DNA is TGTGCCACCAGCAGAGATCTAGCGGGGGGCACCTACAATGAGCAGTTCTTC. The variable domain in full, completed from reference TRBV15 and TRBJ2-1, reads DAMVIQNPRYQVTQFGKPVTLSCSQTLNHNVMYWYQQKSSQAPKLLFHYYDKDFNNEADTPDNFQSRRPNTSFCFLDIRSPGLGDTAMYLCATSRDLAGGTYNEQFFGPGTRLTVL.

This chain links TRBV6-5 with TRBJ1-6; D is uncertain. There are 12 residues in the CDR3. V was pared by 2 bases and J by 11 bases, with 7 bases between. In germline, CDR1 is MNHEY, CDR2 SVGAGI. CDR3 protein: CASSYPAAPLHF. As DNA, the CDR3 is TGTGCCAGCAGTTACCCGGCGGCACCCCTCCACTTT.

The V call is TRBV10-2, the J call TRBJ2-1; a possible D gene is TRBD2 (7 bases). Germline V lookup: CDR1 WSHSY, CDR2 SAAADI. This CDR3 has 17 amino acids. Trimming took 3 bases from V and 5 from J, leaving 20 bases between them. The DNA of the CDR3 is TGCGCCAGCAGTGATGGGGGGGCGGGCTTAACAGACAATGAGCAGTTCTTC. Translation: CASSDGGAGLTDNEQFF.

CDR3 residues: CAISDGSGDTEAFF. For the CDR3, the DNA is TGTGCCATCAGTGACGGTTCGGGGGACACTGAAGCTTTCTTT. This chain links TRBV10-3 with TRBJ1-1, with a tentative D call TRBD1 (5 bases). V shed 3 bases and J shed 3 bases, with 11 bases lying between them. Germline V CDR1 and CDR2: ENHRY, SYGVKD. This CDR3 contains 14 residues.

As for this clone: One end of the junction does not line up with germline, which may come from a read error. V gene TRBV7-7 combines with J gene TRBJ2-2; tentative D call: TRBD2 (6 bases). CDR3 length equals 13 residues. Germline V gene lookup returns CDR1 SSHAT and CDR2 FNYEAQ (reference sequence). CDR3 bases: TGTGCTAGCAGCTTTGCGGGATCCGGGGAGCTGTTTTTT. Its protein is CASSFAGSGELFF.

The chain combines TRBV7-8 with TRBJ1-4; TRBD1 matches at 7 bases. J lost 5 bases, V lost 0 bases, and 6 bases had no gene match. Per the germline V gene, CDR1 is SGHVS and CDR2 is FQNEAQ. The CDR3 runs 16 residues. CDR3 protein: CASSLAQGGYNEKLFF. The CDR3 nucleotides are TGTGCCAGCAGCTTAGCGCAGGGGGGATACAATGAAAAACTGTTTTTT.

This clone was observed a single time. The chain is built from TRBV5-1 and TRBJ1-1, with 10 bases aligning to TRBD1. J was trimmed by 5 bases and V by 0 bases; bases with no gene match: 4. Looked up from germline, CDR1 is SGHRS and CDR2 is YFSETQ. This CDR3 comprises 15 residues. CDR3 sequence (DNA): TGCGCCAGCAGCTTGGCCGGGACAGGGGCAACTGAAGCTTTCTTT. This sequence encodes CASSLAGTGATEAFF.

The chain uses TRBV11-2 and TRBJ1-6; D gene uncertain. From germline, CDR1 is SGHAT and CDR2 FQNNGV. Between the trimmed V and J ends, which lost 1 base and 10 bases, there was a span of 14 bases. The CDR3 is 15 residues long. This chain's CDR3 is CASSLVTGWGSPLHF. The CDR3 nucleotides are TGTGCCAGCAGCTTAGTTACGGGGTGGGGATCACCCCTCCACTTT.

The chain links TRBV27 to TRBJ1-5; a possible D gene is TRBD1 (5 bases). Per the germline V gene, CDR1 is MNHEY and CDR2 is SMNVEV (reference sequence). V lost 4 bases and J lost 3, with 13 bases in between. The CDR3 contains 15 residues. As DNA, the CDR3 is TGTGCCAGCAGTTCTATTTCAGGGAACAATCAGCCCCAGCATTTT. Translation gives CASSSISGNNQPQHF.

The V call is TRBV5-5, the J call TRBJ1-4; D is uncertain. Germline-derived CDR1 and CDR2 are SGHKS and YYEKEE (reference sequence). V dropped 1 base and J dropped 8 bases, with 9 bases sitting between them. There are 13 residues in the CDR3. DNA of the CDR3: TGTGCCAGCAGCTTGAAGGGAGGCGAAAAACTGTTTTTT. Its protein product is CASSLKGGEKLFF.

In this sample, this clone turned up a few times. The chain carries TRBV15 and TRBJ2-1; 11 bases are a match to TRBD2. The junction had 16 bases not matched to a gene; V was cut back by 10 bases and J by 5 bases. The germline V gene has CDR1 LNHNV and CDR2 YYDKDF (reference sequence). CDR3 length equals 17 residues. CDR3 nucleotide sequence: TGTGCCAGCGGAACTAGCGGGGGTATTTATAAGGACAATGAGCAGTTCTTC. It encodes CASGTSGGIYKDNEQFF.

This clone showed up just once. The chain recombines TRBV10-2 with TRBJ1-5; D is undetermined. V was trimmed by 6 bases and J by 4 bases, leaving 10 bases between them. Germline CDR1 reads WSHSY; CDR2 reads SAAADI. The CDR3 is 13 amino acids. Written as DNA, the CDR3 is TGCGCCAGCAGCTCCAACAGAAATCAGCCCCAGCATTTT. Translation gives CASSSNRNQPQHF.

This clone was seen a single time. The rearrangement joins TRBV27 to TRBJ1-5; perhaps TRBD1 as D (6 bases). The germline gives CDR1 MNHEY, CDR2 SMNVEV (reference sequence). The CDR3 runs to 15 residues. V dropped 0 bases and J dropped 4 bases, with 10 bases sitting between them. CDR3 sequence reads: CASSLSDQGNQPQHF. The CDR3 nucleotides read TGTGCCAGCAGTTTATCGGATCAGGGGAATCAGCCCCAGCATTTT.

With respect to this clone: One end of the junction is discordant with germline, which a read error may explain. The chain links TRBV6-1 to TRBJ2-7; perhaps TRBD2 as D (7 bases). This CDR3 region has 11 residues. Germline CDR1 is MNHNS and CDR2 is SASEGT. CDR3 in DNA: TGTGCCAGCAGCCTAGGGGGGGATCGTTCTTTC. Translated, it gives CASSLGGDRSF.

A few counts support this clone. The V and J genes are TRBV30 and TRBJ1-2; D is perhaps TRBD1 (5 bases). The CDR3 has 13 residues. With 0 bases removed from V and 6 bases from J, the gap between germline ends came to 11 bases. Germline V lookup: CDR1 GTSNPN, CDR2 SVGIG (reference sequence). The CDR3 coding sequence is TGTGCCTGGAGTGTCCTGGCAGGGCATGGCTACACCTTC. It specifies CAWSVLAGHGYTF.

This clone came up once. This chain uses TRBV29-1 with TRBJ2-2, with 9 bases fitting TRBD1. The V segment lost 4 bases and the J segment 7 bases; nucleotides outside the gene matches: 10. CDR1 is SQVTM and CDR2 is ANQGSEA in the germline V gene. The CDR3 has 15 amino acids. The CDR3 nucleotides are TGCAGCGTTGCAGGGGGACAGGGAAAGGGCGGGGAGCTGTTTTTT. Translating it yields CSVAGGQGKGGELFF.

The chain employs TRBV18 and TRBJ1-1, with TRBD1 matching over 8 bases. The CDR3 is 16 amino acids. Germline lookup yields CDR1 KGHSH and CDR2 LQKENI. V was clipped by 3 bases and J by 1 base; unmatched bases: 7. This chain's CDR3 is CASSPGRQGTNTEAFF. DNA of the CDR3: TGTGCCAGCTCACCCGGAAGACAGGGGACGAACACTGAAGCTTTCTTT.